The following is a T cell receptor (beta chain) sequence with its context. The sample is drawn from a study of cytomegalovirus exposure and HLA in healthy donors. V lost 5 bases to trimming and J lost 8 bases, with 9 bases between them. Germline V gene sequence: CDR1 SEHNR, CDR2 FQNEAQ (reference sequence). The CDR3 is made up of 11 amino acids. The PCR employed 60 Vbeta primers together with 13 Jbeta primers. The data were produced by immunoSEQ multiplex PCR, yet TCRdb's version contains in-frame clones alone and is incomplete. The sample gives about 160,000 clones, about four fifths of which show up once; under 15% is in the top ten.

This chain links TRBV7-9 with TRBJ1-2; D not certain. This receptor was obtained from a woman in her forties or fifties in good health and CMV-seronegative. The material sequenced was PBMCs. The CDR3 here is CASSPGTGYTF. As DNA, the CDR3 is TGTGCCAGCAGCCCAGGAACCGGCTACACCTTC.